A single TCR beta chain is shown here with its context. Using immunoSEQ multiplex PCR, the repertoire was profiled, and TCRdb retains in-frame clones only, with some absent. The sample lists some 32,000 clones, 60% to 80% occurring once. The sample is drawn from a study of T cells in narcolepsy. Per the germline V gene, CDR1 is LNHDA and CDR2 is SQIVND (reference sequence). The V and J ends lost 6 bases and 0 bases, in that order; junction bases with no gene match: 0. The CDR3 length is 14 residues. The sequenced sample consisted of memory (CD45RA-) CD4+ T cells from blood. The V and J genes are TRBV19 and TRBJ2-1; 9 nucleotides line up with TRBD1. The TCR originated in a human donor in good health. The CDR3 protein is CASRTGGSYNEQFF. The CDR3, as DNA: TGTGCCAGTAGGACAGGGGGCTCCTACAATGAGCAGTTCTTC.